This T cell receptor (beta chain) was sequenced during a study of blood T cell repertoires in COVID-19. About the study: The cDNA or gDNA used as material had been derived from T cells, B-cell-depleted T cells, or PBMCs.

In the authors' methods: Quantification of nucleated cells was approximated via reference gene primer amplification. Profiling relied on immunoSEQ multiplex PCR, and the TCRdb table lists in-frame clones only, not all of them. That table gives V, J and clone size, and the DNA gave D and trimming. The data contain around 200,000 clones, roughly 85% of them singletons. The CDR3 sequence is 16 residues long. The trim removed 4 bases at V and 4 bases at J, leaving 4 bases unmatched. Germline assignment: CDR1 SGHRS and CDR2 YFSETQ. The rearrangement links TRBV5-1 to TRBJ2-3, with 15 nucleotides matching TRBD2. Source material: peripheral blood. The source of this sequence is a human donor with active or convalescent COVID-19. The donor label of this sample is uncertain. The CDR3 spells CASSPRTSGRADTQYF. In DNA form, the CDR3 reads TGCGCCAGCAGCCCCCGGACTAGCGGGAGGGCAGATACGCAGTATTTT. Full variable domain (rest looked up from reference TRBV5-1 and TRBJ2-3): KAGVTQTPRYLIKTRGQQVTLSCSPISGHRSVSWYQQTPGQGLQFLFEYFSETQRNKGNFPGRFSGRQFSNSRSEMNVSTLELGDSALYLCASSPRTSGRADTQYFGPGTRLTVL.